What follows describes a single T cell receptor (beta chain). The assay was immunoSEQ multiplex PCR, and TCRdb's table has in-frame clones only and misses some. Of 390,000 or so clones in the sample, about 90% were seen once. Patients of the Seattle cohort, enrolled during active infection, were followed longitudinally. The data were taken from a study of blood T cell repertoires in COVID-19. Study details: Donors in the United States, Italy and Spain gave samples during acute or convalescent COVID-19. T cells, B-cell-depleted T cells, or PBMCs supplied cDNA or gDNA.

The V gene end was trimmed by 1 base and the J gene end by 5 bases; junction bases not matched to a gene: 4. The CDR3 is 14 amino acids. The germline V gene encodes CDR1 KGHSH and CDR2 LQKENI. The chain has TRBV18 and TRBJ1-1; 7 positions agree with TRBD1. Sample: peripheral blood. The clonotype originates from a young woman with COVID-19, enrolled during active disease. The CDR3 DNA reads TGTGCCAGCTCACCACAGGGGGCGAAAACTGAAGCTTTCTTT. Its protein is CASSPQGAKTEAFF. The full variable domain, with the rest looked up from reference TRBV18 and TRBJ1-1, is NAGVMQNPRHLVRRRGQEARLRCSPMKGHSHVYWYRQLPEEGLKFMVYLQKENIIDESGMPKERFSAEFPKEGPSILRIQQVVRGDSAAYFCASSPQGAKTEAFFGQGTRLTVV.